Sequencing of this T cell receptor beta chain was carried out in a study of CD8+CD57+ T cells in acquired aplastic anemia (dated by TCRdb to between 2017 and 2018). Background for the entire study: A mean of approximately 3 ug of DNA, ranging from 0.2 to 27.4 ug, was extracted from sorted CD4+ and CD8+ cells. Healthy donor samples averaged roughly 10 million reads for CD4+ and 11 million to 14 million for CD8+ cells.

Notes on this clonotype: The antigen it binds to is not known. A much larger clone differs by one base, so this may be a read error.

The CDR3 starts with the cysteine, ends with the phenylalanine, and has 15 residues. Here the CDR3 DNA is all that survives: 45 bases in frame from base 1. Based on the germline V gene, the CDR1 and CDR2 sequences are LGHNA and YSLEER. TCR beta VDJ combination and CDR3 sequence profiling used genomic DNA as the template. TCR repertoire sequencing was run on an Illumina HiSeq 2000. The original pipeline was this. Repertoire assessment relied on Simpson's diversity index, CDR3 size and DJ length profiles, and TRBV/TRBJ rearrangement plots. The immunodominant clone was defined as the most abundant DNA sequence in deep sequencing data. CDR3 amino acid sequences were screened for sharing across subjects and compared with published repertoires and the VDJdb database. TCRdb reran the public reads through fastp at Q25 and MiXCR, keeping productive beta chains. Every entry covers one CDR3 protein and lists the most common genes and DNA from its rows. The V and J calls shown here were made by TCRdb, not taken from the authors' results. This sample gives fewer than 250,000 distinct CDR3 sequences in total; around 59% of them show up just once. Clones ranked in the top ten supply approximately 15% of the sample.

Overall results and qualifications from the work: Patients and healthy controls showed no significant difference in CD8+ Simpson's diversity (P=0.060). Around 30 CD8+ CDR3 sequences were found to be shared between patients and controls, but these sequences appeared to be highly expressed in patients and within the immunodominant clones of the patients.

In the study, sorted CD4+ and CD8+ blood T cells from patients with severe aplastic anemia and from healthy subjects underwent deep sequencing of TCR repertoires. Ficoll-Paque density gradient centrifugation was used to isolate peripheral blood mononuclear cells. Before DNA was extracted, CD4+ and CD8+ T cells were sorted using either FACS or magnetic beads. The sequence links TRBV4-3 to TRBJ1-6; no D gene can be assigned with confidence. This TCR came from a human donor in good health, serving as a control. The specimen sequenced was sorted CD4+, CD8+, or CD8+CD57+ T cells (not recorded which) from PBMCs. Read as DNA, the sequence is TGCGCCGGCAGCCGCAGCCCGACCAATAATTCACCCCTCCACTTT. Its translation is CAGSRSPTNNSPLHF.